Given below is one T cell receptor beta chain in context. The table came from immunoSEQ multiplex PCR; TCRdb's copy has only in-frame clones and leaves some out. Among 70,000 to 100,000 clones listed, 90% to 95% were seen once. This specimen comes from a study of T cell changes during pregnancy in multiple sclerosis. Germline CDR1 and CDR2: LNHDA and SQIVND (reference sequence). This CDR3 contains 15 residues. V lost 7 bases to trimming and J lost 2 bases; unmatched junction nucleotides: 5. The chain couples TRBV19 to TRBJ1-5; 10 bases are shared with TRBD1. The sequence derives from a female donor with multiple sclerosis, enrolled in a pregnancy study. The material was peripheral blood, obtained in the third trimester of pregnancy. The CDR3 coding sequence is TGTGCCAGTATCCGGGGGACAGGGGGCAATCAGCCCCAGCATTTT. It yields the protein CASIRGTGGNQPQHF.